This T cell receptor (beta chain) stems from a study of T-cell reconstitution after alpha-beta-depleted transplantation in children. Study outcomes and limitations: Counts and diversity of T cells one year after transplant came mostly from newly produced T cells. The study reportedly traced alpha-beta T cells about two months after transplant to several hundred expanded graft clones. TCRbeta diversity was high at day 60 in some patients (a result of surviving recipient T cells and thymic progenitors).

Worth noting for this clonotype: Its target is not known. A junction end diverges from the germline sequence, so it may reflect a read error.

Germline V gene lookup returns CDR1 MDHEN and CDR2 SYDVKM. The CDR3 sequence is 16 residues long. Preparation of the TCRbeta library involved a method that used unique molecular identifiers. MiXCR was run by TCRdb on the PCR reads, yielding one entry per CDR3 protein. Here the sample spans just under 350,000 distinct CDR3 sequences, around 15% being singletons. This chain links TRBV28 with TRBJ2-5, with 7 bases aligning to TRBD2. Source: PBMCs, mostly from graft donor cells, taken 360 days after TCRalphabeta/CD19-depleted stem cell transplant. The sequence derives from a male patient between 2 and 9 years old who had a stem cell transplant for acute lymphoblastic leukemia, so the T cells may come from the graft donor. The CDR3 DNA reads as TGTGCCAGCAGTTTCCCGGGACTAAATTCAATAGAGTCCCAGTACTTC. This translates into CASSFPGLNSIESQYF. The full variable domain, completed using reference TRBV28 and TRBJ2-5, is DVKVTQSSRYLVKRTGEKVFLECVQDMDHENMFWYRQDPGLGLRLIYFSYDVKMKEKGDIPEGYSVSREKKERFSLILESASTNQTSMYLCASSFPGLNSIESQYFGPGTRLLVL.